The clone carrying this T cell receptor beta chain was found a few times. RNA, once extracted, was reverse transcribed into cDNA for use as the sequencing template. The assay was immunoSEQ multiplex PCR, and TCRdb's table has in-frame clones only and misses some. The sample lists 130,000 or so clones; around 50% were seen once. This specimen belongs to a study of CD8+ T cells in alopecia areata. This TCR derives from a human donor with alopecia areata. The specimen was NKG2D-low CD8+ T cells sorted from blood.

The CDR3 bases are TGCAGCGTGCGGGACATAGAGGGCGGCTACACCTTC. Its translation: CSVRDIEGGYTF. The gene calls are TRBV29-1 and TRBJ1-2; D may be TRBD1 (6 bases). V dropped 6 bases and J dropped 8 bases, with 16 bases sitting between them. The CDR3 length is 12 residues. Germline CDR1 is SQVTM and CDR2 is ANQGSEA. Combining the CDR3 with reference TRBV29-1 and TRBJ1-2 gives the whole variable domain SAVISQKPSRDICQRGTSLTIQCQVDSQVTMMFWYRQQPGQSLTLIATANQGSEATYESGFVIDKFPISRPNLTFSTLTVSNMSPEDSSIYLCSVRDIEGGYTFGSGTRLTVV.